Detailed here is one T cell receptor beta chain. Its antigen is currently not known. No clone much larger than this one lies a single base away; base qualities are absent. Trimming accounts for 6 bases at V and 13 bases at J, while the number of junction bases matched to no gene is 21. Its CDR3 holds 16 amino acids, cysteine through phenylalanine. Of all the DNA, just the CDR3 is kept, 48 bases in frame from base 1. CDR1 and CDR2 are drawn from the germline V gene: KGHSH, LQKENI. This sample was taken from a study of blood T cells in healthy people across ages (dated by TCRdb to 2013 to 2016). Background on the whole study: Template switching captured roughly one uniquely barcoded TCR beta cDNA molecule per two T cells in model experiments. Donors of different ages were randomly distributed across sequencing lanes to avoid experimental bias. Using the same blood draw, the study looked at two additional independent replicas of 1 million unique cDNA reads for two donors, one aged 18 to 29 and the other aged 80 or older. The donors were split into four age groups: young (average about 15 years), middle-aged (about 40), aged (62) and long-lived (under 90). Using deep sequencing normalized with unique cDNA molecular identifiers, the study measured how TCR beta repertoire diversity changes with age. On the study overall, not on this receptor specifically: Bulk unsorted PBMC profiling prevented conclusive comparison of naive and antigen-experienced compartments. Compared with the aged group, the long-lived group had more naive CD4+ T cells, fewer expanded clones and increased TCR diversity, suggesting age selection. Estimates of total diversity based on one million sequenced T cells were regarded as lower bounds and as underestimates. Because donor CMV infection status was unknown, age-related changes in expanded clonotypes were potentially confounded. A strong correlation was found between observed TCR beta diversity and the percentage of naive T cells measured by flow cytometry. Observed TCR beta diversity per million T cells fell roughly linearly with age, and a significant reduction was already apparent by age roughly 40.

Library preparation used 5' RACE. Sequencing was performed on an Illumina HiSeq 2500. A second roughly 7 to 11 cycle PCR used a sample-barcoded 5' primer and a J-beta primer mix. A unique molecular identifier was introduced onto each TCR beta cDNA molecule by a template-switch 5' adaptor carrying 12 random nucleotides. Each sample yielded at least 2.5 million CDR3-containing paired-end reads. First-strand cDNA synthesis was performed from all RNA using the Mint cDNA synthesis kit, with priming by a TRBC-specific oligonucleotide. Following uracil-DNA glycosylase treatment, all cDNA underwent a first 18-cycle PCR with the universal primers M1SS and BC2_uni_R. The original pipeline was this. For normalization, 1 million high-quality reads were randomly selected from each sample, with every read carrying a distinct molecular identifier. Instead of being binned into consensus sequences, reads that shared molecular identifiers were thrown out. MiTCR, run with a Q25 quality threshold and the strictest error-elimination algorithm, handled CDR3 identification, clonotype clustering and error correction. Lower-bound total TCR beta diversity was estimated with a nonparametric unseen species model using Euler transformation. TCRdb itself trimmed the public reads at Q25 with fastp, ran MiXCR and retained productive beta chains. Merged by CDR3 protein, the rows form single entries marked with the most common genes and DNA. The V and J calls and clone size are TCRdb's, not the authors'. In this sample the table shows under 2 million distinct CDR3 sequences, almost 35% of which occur a single time. The ten largest clones add up to approximately 10% of the sample.

Donors were a few dozen systemically healthy Caucasian individuals from Russia aged 6 to 90 years. Approximately 9.3 milliliters of peripheral blood were drawn from each donor into EDTA-treated Vacutainer tubes. PBMCs were isolated by Ficoll-Paque density-gradient centrifugation, with at least 7 million obtained per sample. Trizol reagent was used to extract total RNA from PBMCs, with at least 6 micrograms per sample. For every donor, an aliquot of PBMCs went through flow cytometry to measure the percentages of naive CD45RAhigh/CD27high T cells. This receptor chain uses TRBV18 and TRBJ2-4; 7 of the junction bases match TRBD1. Specimen: blood. The TCR sequence derives from a young woman in good health. The CDR3 reads as follows: CASSHLQTGSAGEQYF. The DNA reads TGTGCCAGCTCCCATCTCCAGACAGGGAGCGCAGGGGAGCAGTACTTC.